One and the same sample provided the 10 T cell receptor beta chains below, sequenced in a study of blood T cell repertoires in COVID-19. Some clones are missing from TCRdb's copy, which holds only in-frame ones; the method was immunoSEQ multiplex PCR. The sample comprises about 280,000 clones, about 85% of which are singletons, and 2% to 3% rests with the top ten. The source material was PBMCs or T cells enriched from blood (not recorded which). The receptor set was obtained from a woman aged 50 to 65 who had recovered from COVID-19.

DNA for the CDR3: TGTGCCAGCATCACAGGGGGCACTGAAGCTTTCTTT. Protein sequence: CASITGGTEAFF. V is TRBV28 and J is TRBJ1-1, with 8 positions matching TRBD1. V gave up 7 bases and J gave up 4 bases; unmatched junction bases: 2. The germline gives CDR1 MDHEN, CDR2 SYDVKM. This CDR3 comprises 12 residues.

This chain connects TRBV30 to TRBJ1-1, with 8 bases aligning to TRBD1. CDR1 is GTSNPN and CDR2 is SVGIG in the germline V gene (reference sequence). The CDR3 runs to 19 residues. V trimming: 0 bases; J trimming: 1 base; junction bases outside the gene matches: 16. CDR3 DNA: TGTGCCTGGAGTGTACTAAGTATGAGTTTTCAGGGGGCGAACACTGAAGCTTTCTTT. It encodes CAWSVLSMSFQGANTEAFF.

CDR3 in DNA: TGTGCCAGCAGCTCATGGGGTGTTGGGACAGGGGGTAGTAAACAGTACTTC. It translates to CASSSWGVGTGGSKQYF. J is TRBJ2-7 and V is TRBV7-2, with 11 positions matching TRBD1. This CDR3 is 17 amino acids long. V trimming: 4 bases; J trimming: 10 bases; junction bases outside the gene matches: 18. Looked up from germline, CDR1 is SGHTA and CDR2 is FQGNSA.

This rearrangement joins TRBV10-1 to TRBJ1-4; D is undetermined. Germline values: CDR1 WNHNN, CDR2 SYGVQD (reference sequence). Between the trimmed V and J ends, which lost 3 bases and 2 bases, there was a span of 4 bases. The CDR3 is 13 residues long. CDR3 in DNA: TGCGCCAGCAGTGAATCTACTAATGAAAAACTGTTTTTT. Protein: CASSESTNEKLFF.

This clone was recorded a few times. The chain carries TRBV9 and TRBJ1-2; D perhaps matches TRBD1 (6 bases). V shed 4 bases and J shed 6 bases, with 19 bases lying between them. The length of the CDR3 is 15 residues. From germline, CDR1 is SGDLS and CDR2 YYNGEE. CDR3 DNA sequence: TGTGCCAGCAGCTCGGGGACACCCCGGGCGGATGGCTACACCTTC. Protein product: CASSSGTPRADGYTF.

The gene calls are TRBV5-6 and TRBJ2-5; no firm D call. Trimming took off 0 bases at V and 4 bases at J, with 10 bases between the two ends. The CDR3 totals 14 residues. The V gene's germline CDR1 is SGHDT and CDR2 YYEEEE. This chain's CDR3 is CASSLGSSGETQYF. In nucleotides, the CDR3 is TGTGCCAGCAGCTTGGGTAGCTCGGGAGAGACCCAGTACTTC.

The J gene is TRBJ1-4, the V gene TRBV7-8; D gene ambiguous. This CDR3 contains 13 residues. V lost 5 bases, J lost 7 bases, and 11 bases lay in between. Looked up from germline, CDR1 is SGHVS and CDR2 is FQNEAQ. The CDR3 coding sequence is TGTGCCAGCAGCCCACGTACTGGTGAAAAACTGTTTTTT. It encodes CASSPRTGEKLFF.

The gene calls are TRBV7-8 and TRBJ1-4, with 8 bases that match TRBD1. From germline, CDR1 is SGHVS and CDR2 FQNEAQ. This CDR3 has 16 amino acids. The trim removed 5 bases at V and 7 bases at J, leaving 12 bases unmatched. The CDR3 sequence: CASSLTGQGRGEKLFF. The CDR3 DNA reads TGTGCCAGCAGCCTAACCGGACAGGGTAGAGGTGAAAAACTGTTTTTT.

In DNA, the CDR3 is TGTGCCAGCAGTTACAACGCAGAGACCCAGTACTTC. This translates into CASSYNAETQYF. The chain carries TRBV12-3 or TRBV12-4 and TRBJ2-5; D remains ambiguous. The CDR3 sequence is 12 residues long. The V gene lost 4 bases and the J gene lost 4 bases, with 7 bases spanning the gap.

The V gene is TRBV9, the J gene TRBJ2-3, with a weak D call TRBD2 (6 bases). CDR1 SGDLS and CDR2 YYNGEE come from the germline V gene. The CDR3 covers 14 residues. V was cut by 2 bases and J by 6 bases, with 13 bases left in between. CDR3 nucleotide sequence: TGTGCCAGCAGCGTCTACGGGGGTTCGGATACGCAGTATTTT. It encodes CASSVYGGSDTQYF.